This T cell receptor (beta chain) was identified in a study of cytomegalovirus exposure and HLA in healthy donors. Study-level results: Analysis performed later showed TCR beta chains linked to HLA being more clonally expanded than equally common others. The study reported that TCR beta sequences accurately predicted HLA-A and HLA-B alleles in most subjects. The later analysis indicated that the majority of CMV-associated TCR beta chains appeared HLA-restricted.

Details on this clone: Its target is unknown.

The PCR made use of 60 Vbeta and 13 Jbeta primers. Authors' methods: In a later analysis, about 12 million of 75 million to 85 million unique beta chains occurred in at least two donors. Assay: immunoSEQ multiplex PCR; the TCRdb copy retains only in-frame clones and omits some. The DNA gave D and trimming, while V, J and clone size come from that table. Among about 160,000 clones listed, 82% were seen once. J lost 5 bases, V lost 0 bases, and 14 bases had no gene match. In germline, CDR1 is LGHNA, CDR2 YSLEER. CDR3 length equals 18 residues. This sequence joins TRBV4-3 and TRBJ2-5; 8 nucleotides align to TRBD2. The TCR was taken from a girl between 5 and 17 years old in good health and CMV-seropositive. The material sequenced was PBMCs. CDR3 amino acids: CASSQESTGGGRGETQYF. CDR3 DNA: TGCGCCAGCAGCCAAGAGTCAACGGGGGGGGGCCGTGGGGAGACCCAGTACTTC.